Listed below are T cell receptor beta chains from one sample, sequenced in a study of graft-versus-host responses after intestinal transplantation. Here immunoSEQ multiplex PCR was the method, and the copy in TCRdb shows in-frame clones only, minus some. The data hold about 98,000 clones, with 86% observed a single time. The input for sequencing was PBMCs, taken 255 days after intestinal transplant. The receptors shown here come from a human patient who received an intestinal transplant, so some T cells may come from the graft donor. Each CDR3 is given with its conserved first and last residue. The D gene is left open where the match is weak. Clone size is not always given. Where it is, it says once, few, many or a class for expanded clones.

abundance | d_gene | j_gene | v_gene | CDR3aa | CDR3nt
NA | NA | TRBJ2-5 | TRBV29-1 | CSAKNGTWLVTQYF | TGCAGCGCGAAGAATGGGACCTGGTTAGTCACCCAGTACTTC
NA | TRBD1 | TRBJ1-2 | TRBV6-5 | CASRQRGRGYGYTF | TGTGCCAGCAGGCAAAGGGGGCGCGGCTATGGCTACACCTTC
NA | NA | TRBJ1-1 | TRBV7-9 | CASSQVTGTEAFF | TGTGCCAGCAGTCAAGTGACCGGGACTGAAGCTTTCTTT
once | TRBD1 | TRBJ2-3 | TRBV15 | CATSSNQGASFTDTQYF | TGTGCCACCAGCAGTAATCAGGGGGCCTCCTTCACAGATACGCAGTATTTT
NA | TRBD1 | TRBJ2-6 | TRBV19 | CASRQGASGANVLTF | TGTGCCAGTCGACAGGGGGCTTCTGGGGCCAACGTCCTGACTTTC
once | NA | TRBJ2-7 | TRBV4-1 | CASSQGEMTYEQYF | TGCGCCAGCAGCCAAGGAGAGATGACCTACGAGCAGTACTTC
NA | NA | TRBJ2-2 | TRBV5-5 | CASSPGVMLANTGELFF | TGTGCCAGCAGCCCAGGGGTTATGCTTGCGAACACCGGGGAGCTGTTTTTT
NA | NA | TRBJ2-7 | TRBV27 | CASSLRTEASYEQYF | TGTGCCAGCAGTTTAAGGACAGAGGCATCCTACGAGCAGTACTTC
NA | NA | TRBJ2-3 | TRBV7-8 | CASSLSGVADTQYF | TGTGCCAGCAGCTTGTCAGGGGTTGCAGATACGCAGTATTTT
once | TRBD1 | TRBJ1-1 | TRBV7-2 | CASSSRQGGTEAFF | TGTGCCAGCAGCTCGCGACAGGGGGGCACTGAAGCTTTCTTT
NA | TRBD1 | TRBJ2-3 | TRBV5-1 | CASSSGQVGTDTQYF | TGCGCCAGCAGCTCGGGACAGGTTGGGACAGATACGCAGTATTTT
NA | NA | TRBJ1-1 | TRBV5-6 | CASSYRAENTEAFF | TGTGCCAGCAGCTACCGCGCAGAGAACACTGAAGCTTTCTTT
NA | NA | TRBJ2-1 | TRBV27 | CASSLNDPYNEQFF | TGTGCCAGCAGTTTAAACGATCCCTACAATGAGCAGTTCTTC
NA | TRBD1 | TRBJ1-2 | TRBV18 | CASSREGGGYGYTF | TGTGCCAGCTCACGAGAAGGGGGCGGGTATGGCTACACCTTC
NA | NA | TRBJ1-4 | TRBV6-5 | CASSSYTLSHEKLFF | TGTGCCAGCAGTTCCTACACTCTCTCCCATGAAAAACTGTTTTTT
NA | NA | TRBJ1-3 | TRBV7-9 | CASSPGRSSGNTIYF | TGTGCCAGCAGCCCGGGCAGGAGCTCTGGAAACACCATATATTTT
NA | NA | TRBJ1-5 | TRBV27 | CASSAGQTATDQPQHF | TGTGCCAGCAGTGCCGGACAGACCGCCACGGATCAGCCCCAGCATTTT
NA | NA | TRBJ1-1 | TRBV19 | CASSLQQGPNTEAFF | TGTGCCAGTAGTCTTCAACAGGGACCGAACACTGAAGCTTTCTTT
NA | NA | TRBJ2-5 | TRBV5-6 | CASSLVLNQETQYF | TGTGCCAGCAGCTTAGTACTTAACCAAGAGACCCAGTACTTC
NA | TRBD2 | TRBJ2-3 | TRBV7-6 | CASSATSGGAGDTQYF | TGTGCCAGCAGCGCAACTAGCGGGGGGGCCGGGGATACGCAGTATTTT
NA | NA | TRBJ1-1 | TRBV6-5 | CASSYGGGSNTEAFF | TGTGCCAGCAGTTATGGGGGGGGCTCAAACACTGAAGCTTTCTTT
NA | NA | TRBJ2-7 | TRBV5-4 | CASSLDRPYEQYF | TGTGCCAGCAGCTTGGATCGTCCTTACGAGCAGTACTTC
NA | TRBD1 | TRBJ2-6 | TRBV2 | CASSGQGPHSNSGANVLTF | TGTGCCAGCAGTGGACAGGGGCCGCACTCGAACTCTGGGGCCAACGTCCTGACTTTC
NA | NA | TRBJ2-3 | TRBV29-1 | CSVDTGADTDTQYF | TGCAGCGTGGATACCGGGGCCGACACAGATACGCAGTATTTT
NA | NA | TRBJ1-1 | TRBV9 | CASSVGSGLGSPSDTEAFF | TGTGCCAGCAGCGTAGGGTCGGGATTGGGCAGCCCTAGTGACACTGAAGCTTTCTTT
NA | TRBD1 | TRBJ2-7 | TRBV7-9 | CASSLQGGPYEQYF | TGTGCCAGCAGCCTACAGGGGGGTCCCTACGAGCAGTACTTC
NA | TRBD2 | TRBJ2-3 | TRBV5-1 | CASSPGLAGDPSTDTQYF | TGCGCCAGCAGCCCCGGACTAGCGGGAGACCCTAGCACAGATACGCAGTATTTT
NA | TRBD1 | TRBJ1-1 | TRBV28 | CASRGQGPTEAFF | TGTGCCAGCAGGGGACAGGGGCCCACTGAAGCTTTCTTT
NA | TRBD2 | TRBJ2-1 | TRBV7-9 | CASGVLAGVGEQFF | TGTGCCAGCGGAGTACTAGCGGGAGTGGGGGAGCAGTTCTTC
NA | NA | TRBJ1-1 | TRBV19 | CASSIDRDTEAFF | TGTGCCAGTAGTATAGATCGGGACACTGAAGCTTTCTTT
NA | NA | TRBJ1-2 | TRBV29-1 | CSVPGPGYTF | TGCAGCGTCCCCGGCCCGGGCTACACCTTC
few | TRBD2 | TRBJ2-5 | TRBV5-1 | CASSFSGGPSSGETQYF | TGCGCCAGCAGCTTTTCGGGGGGGCCCTCGTCGGGAGAGACCCAGTACTTC
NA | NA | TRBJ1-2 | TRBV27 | CASHDGNYGYTF | TGTGCCAGTCACGACGGGAACTATGGCTACACCTTC
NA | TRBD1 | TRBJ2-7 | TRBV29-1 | CSVESWDRSTYEQYF | TGCAGCGTTGAAAGCTGGGACAGGTCAACCTACGAGCAGTACTTC
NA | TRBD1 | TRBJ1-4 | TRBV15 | CATSRTGGSTANEKLFF | TGTGCCACCAGCAGAACAGGGGGCAGTACGGCTAATGAAAAACTGTTTTTT
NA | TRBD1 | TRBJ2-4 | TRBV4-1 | CASSQLQGGNIQYF | TGCGCCAGCAGCCAATTACAGGGGGGAAACATTCAGTACTTC
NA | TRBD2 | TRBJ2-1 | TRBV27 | CASSPGTSKYNEQFF | TGTGCCAGCAGCCCCGGGACTAGCAAGTACAATGAGCAGTTCTTC
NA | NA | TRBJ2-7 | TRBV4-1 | CASSQVEASEQYF | TGCGCCAGCAGCCAAGTTGAGGCTAGCGAGCAGTACTTC
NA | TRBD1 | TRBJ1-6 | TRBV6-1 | CASSLETGPESPLHF | TGTGCCAGCAGTCTTGAGACAGGGCCGGAATCACCCCTCCACTTT
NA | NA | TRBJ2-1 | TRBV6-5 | CASKKTGINNEQFF | TGTGCCAGCAAGAAAACGGGAATCAACAATGAGCAGTTCTTC
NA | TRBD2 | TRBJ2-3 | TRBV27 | CASSPSLAGGPDTQYF | TGTGCCAGCAGTCCCTCCTTAGCGGGAGGGCCGGATACGCAGTATTTT
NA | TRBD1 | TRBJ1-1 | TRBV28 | CASSPGDRDTEAFF | TGTGCCAGCAGCCCCGGGGACAGGGACACTGAAGCTTTCTTT
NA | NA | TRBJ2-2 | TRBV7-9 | CASSLASWAGELFF | TGTGCCAGCAGCTTAGCCTCCTGGGCCGGGGAGCTGTTTTTT
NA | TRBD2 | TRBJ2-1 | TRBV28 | CASSPLAGGWNEQFF | TGTGCCAGCAGTCCACTAGCGGGAGGGTGGAATGAGCAGTTCTTC
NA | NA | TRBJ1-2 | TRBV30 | CASLSDRSYGYTF | TGTGCCTCCCTTTCGGACCGATCCTATGGCTACACCTTC
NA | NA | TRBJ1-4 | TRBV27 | CASSLSGEKLFF | TGTGCCAGCAGCCTATCTGGTGAAAAACTGTTTTTT
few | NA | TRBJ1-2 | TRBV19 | CASSIIGQREWNYGYTF | TGTGCCAGTAGTATTATCGGGCAAAGGGAATGGAACTATGGCTACACCTTC
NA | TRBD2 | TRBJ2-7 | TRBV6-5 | CASSLGRVSEQYF | TGTGCCAGCAGTTTGGGGAGGGTATCCGAGCAGTACTTC
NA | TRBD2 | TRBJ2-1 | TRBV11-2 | CASSPRVSGSSYNEQFF | TGTGCCAGCAGCCCCCGAGTTAGCGGGAGCTCCTACAATGAGCAGTTCTTC
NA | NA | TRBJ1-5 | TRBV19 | CASSPDSYSNQPQHF | TGTGCCAGTAGCCCGGACAGTTATAGCAATCAGCCCCAGCATTTT
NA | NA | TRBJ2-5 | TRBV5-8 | CASSLGGTQYF | TGTGCCAGCAGCTTGGGAGGGACCCAGTACTTC
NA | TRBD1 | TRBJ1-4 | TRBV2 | CASSDPRGEADEKLFF | TGTGCCAGCAGCGACCCCAGGGGGGAGGCCGATGAAAAACTGTTTTTT
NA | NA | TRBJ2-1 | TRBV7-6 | CASSGGGGRPYNEQFF | TGTGCCAGCAGTGGGGGAGGGGGGCGGCCCTACAATGAGCAGTTCTTC
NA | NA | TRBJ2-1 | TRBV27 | CASSLDGGAYNEQFF | TGTGCCAGCAGTTTAGACGGGGGCGCCTACAATGAGCAGTTCTTC
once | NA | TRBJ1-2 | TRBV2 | CASRPLEGYTF | TGTGCCAGCAGGCCCCTAGAGGGCTACACCTTC
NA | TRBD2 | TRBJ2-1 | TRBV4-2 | CASSQGLAGDYNEQFF | TGTGCCAGCAGCCAGGGACTAGCGGGAGACTACAATGAGCAGTTCTTC
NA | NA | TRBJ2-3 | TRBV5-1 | CASSPGSYTDTQYF | TGCGCCAGCAGCCCCGGGAGTTACACAGATACGCAGTATTTT
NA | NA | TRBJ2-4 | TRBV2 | CASSHQDQGSGAKNIQYF | TGTGCCAGCAGTCACCAGGATCAGGGATCCGGCGCAAAGAACATTCAGTACTTC
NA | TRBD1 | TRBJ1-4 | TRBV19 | CASSTTRDSEATNEKLFF | TGTGCCAGTAGTACTACCCGGGACAGCGAAGCAACTAATGAAAAACTGTTTTTT